This entry concerns a single T cell receptor beta chain. Its antigen is not known. Germline CDR1 MDHEN, CDR2 SYDVKM. V lost 6 bases and J lost 4, with 6 bases in between. CDR3 length: 12 amino acids. This sample is drawn from a study of cytomegalovirus exposure and HLA in healthy donors. Study background: Caucasian-associated ancestry cluster membership applied to about four fifths of a few hundred genotyped donors. General study findings and limits: Researchers reported in a later analysis that common viral pathogens appeared linked to several top clusters.

Primers: 60 Vbeta forward and 13 Jbeta reverse. The table came from immunoSEQ multiplex PCR; TCRdb's copy has only in-frame clones and leaves some out. Of some 110,000 clones in the sample, over 80% are singletons; the top ten hold approximately 6.9%. Sequencing input: PBMCs. This receptor was obtained from a man aged 25-45 years in good health and CMV-seropositive. This chain connects TRBV28 to TRBJ2-2; D ambiguous. The CDR3 DNA reads TGTGCCAGCAGACGAGGCACCGGGGAGCTGTTTTTT. It yields the protein CASRRGTGELFF. Full variable domain (outside the CDR3, taken from reference TRBV28 and TRBJ2-2): DVKVTQSSRYLVKRTGEKVFLECVQDMDHENMFWYRQDPGLGLRLIYFSYDVKMKEKGDIPEGYSVSREKKERFSLILESASTNQTSMYLCASRRGTGELFFGEGSRLTVL.